This T cell receptor beta chain was captured in a study of STAT5B mutations in CD4+ large granular lymphocyte leukemia. CDR1 is GTSNPN, CDR2 SVGIG, per germline (reference sequence). This CDR3 contains 15 residues. V lost 7 bases and J 0 bases, leaving 15 bases between the germline ends. The repertoire was sequenced with immunoSEQ multiplex PCR; TCRdb's copy has only in-frame clones and lacks some. The sample lists about 30,000 clones; 76% were seen once. This chain uses TRBV30 with TRBJ2-2, with D perhaps TRBD2 (6 bases). The sequence was collected from a human donor in good health. Material for sequencing was CD4+ T cells from blood buffy coats. DNA for the CDR3: TGTGCCTTCTCGGGACTCCTAGCGAACACCGGGGAGCTGTTTTTT. This codes for CAFSGLLANTGELFF. Filled out from reference TRBV30 and TRBJ2-2, the complete variable domain reads SQTIHQWPATLVQPVGSPLSLECTVEGTSNPNLYWYRQAAGRGLQLLFYSVGIGQISSEVPQNLSASRPQDRQFILSSKKLLLSDSGFYLCAFSGLLANTGELFFGEGSRLTVL.